These T cell receptor beta chains were read from a single sample in a study of shared clonotypes between healthy human individuals. TCRdb's copy holds only in-frame clones and misses some; the assay was immunoSEQ multiplex PCR. The profile shows 2 million to 2.5 million clones, 90% to 97% of them singletons. Material: naive CD4+ T cells sorted from blood. The receptor source for this set is a man in his late teens or twenties in good health. The CDR3 runs from the conserved cysteine through the conserved F or W. Fields, in order: V gene, clone size, J gene, D gene, CDR3 protein, CDR3 DNA. A D gene is named only where the DNA matches it firmly. Clone size, where shown, is once, few, many, or a class for clones that have expanded.

TRBV10-3	once	TRBJ2-7	.	CAIRGAGDYEQYF	TGTGCCATCAGGGGGGCAGGGGACTACGAGCAGTACTTC
TRBV2	once	TRBJ2-5	.	CASSYSSETQYF	TGTGCCAGCAGTTACAGTAGTGAGACCCAGTACTTC
TRBV25-1	.	TRBJ2-1	TRBD2	CASSGGRYNEQFF	TGTGCCAGCTCTGGCGGGAGATACAATGAGCAGTTCTTC
TRBV28	.	TRBJ1-5	.	CASSSDRNQPQHF	TGTGCCAGCAGTTCGGACCGTAATCAGCCCCAGCATTTT
TRBV7-9	.	TRBJ1-2	.	CASSLGGNYGYTF	TGTGCCAGCAGCTTAGGGGGGAACTATGGCTACACCTTC
TRBV7-2	.	TRBJ2-5	TRBD1	CASRTGGGETQYF	TGTGCCAGCAGAACAGGGGGCGGAGAGACCCAGTACTTC
TRBV7-2	once	TRBJ2-1	.	CASSLLQGNEQFF	TGTGCCAGCAGCTTACTGCAGGGCAATGAGCAGTTCTTC
TRBV7-2	.	TRBJ2-7	.	CASSLGPEPYEQYF	TGTGCCAGCAGCCTCGGGCCAGAACCCTACGAGCAGTACTTC
TRBV20-1	.	TRBJ2-5	.	CSAIKGTQYF	TGCAGTGCTATAAAGGGAACCCAGTACTTC
TRBV4-1	.	TRBJ1-4	.	CASSQELNLWEKLFF	TGCGCCAGCAGCCAAGAACTCAACCTCTGGGAAAAACTGTTTTTT
TRBV5-4	.	TRBJ2-7	TRBD1	CASSWPGQGAGEQYF	TGTGCCAGCAGCTGGCCGGGACAGGGGGCTGGTGAGCAGTACTTC
TRBV5-1	.	TRBJ2-7	.	CASSFERAYEQYF	TGCGCCAGCAGCTTCGAGAGGGCCTACGAGCAGTACTTC
TRBV9	once	TRBJ2-7	.	CASSVPKDRTYEQYF	TGTGCCAGCAGCGTACCCAAAGACAGGACCTACGAGCAGTACTTC
TRBV18	once	TRBJ2-5	TRBD1	CASSPPDRAETQYF	TGTGCCAGCTCACCGCCTGACAGGGCAGAGACCCAGTACTTC
TRBV2	.	TRBJ2-7	TRBD2	CASTRLATYEQYF	TGTGCCAGCACTAGACTAGCGACCTACGAGCAGTACTTC
TRBV27	.	TRBJ2-2	.	CASSLGVGRTGELFF	TGTGCCAGCAGTTTAGGAGTCGGCCGCACCGGGGAGCTGTTTTTT
TRBV5-1	.	TRBJ2-1	.	CASSLADEQFF	TGCGCCAGCAGCCTCGCGGATGAGCAGTTCTTC
TRBV16	.	TRBJ2-7	.	CASSRDPGSYEQYF	TGTGCCAGCAGCCGCGACCCGGGGTCCTACGAGCAGTACTTC
TRBV6-5	.	TRBJ1-3	.	CASSFQRSSGNTIYF	TGTGCCAGCAGTTTCCAACGGAGCTCTGGAAACACCATATATTTT
TRBV21-1	.	TRBJ1-5	.	CASSKGSAESNQPQHF	TGTGCCAGCAGCAAAGGCTCGGCAGAGAGCAATCAGCCCCAGCATTTT
TRBV28	once	TRBJ2-3	TRBD2	CASSRASGVPDTQYF	TGTGCCAGCAGTCGGGCTAGCGGGGTCCCAGATACGCAGTATTTT
TRBV27	few	TRBJ1-6	TRBD1	CASSLMDRGNSPLHF	TGTGCCAGCAGTTTAATGGACAGGGGAAATTCACCCCTCCACTTT
TRBV18	.	TRBJ2-7	.	CASSPSGQSSYEQYF	TGTGCCAGCTCACCCAGTGGACAGAGCTCCTACGAGCAGTACTTC
TRBV27	once	TRBJ2-7	.	CATSSATYEQYF	TGTGCCACCTCCTCGGCGACCTACGAGCAGTACTTC
TRBV9	.	TRBJ1-5	TRBD1	CASSVEDRGCQPQHF	TGTGCCAGCAGCGTAGAGGACAGGGGCTGTCAGCCCCAGCATTTT
TRBV5-6	.	TRBJ1-2	.	CASSLRGVLHNYGYTF	TGTGCCAGCAGCTTGAGAGGGGTCCTGCATAACTATGGCTACACCTTC
TRBV4-1	.	TRBJ1-5	TRBD1	CASSQGTGSFQPQHF	TGCGCCAGCAGCCAAGGGACAGGGAGTTTTCAGCCCCAGCATTTT
TRBV30	.	TRBJ2-5	.	CAWSANIKETQYF	TGTGCCTGGAGTGCAAACATAAAAGAGACCCAGTACTTC
TRBV2	.	TRBJ2-2	.	CASGADRSESGELFF	TGTGCCAGCGGGGCAGACAGGTCCGAGTCCGGGGAGCTGTTTTTT
TRBV21-1	.	TRBJ1-1	.	CASSKVPGGATEAFF	TGTGCCAGCAGCAAAGTCCCAGGGGGAGCTACTGAAGCTTTCTTT